Here is one T cell receptor (beta chain) with its context. Its target is not known. The data belong to a study of identical twins. Study results and limitations: Sequences that were beta out-of-frame showed weaker excess twin sharing. It was possible that invariant MAIT and iNKT cells partly confounded the zero-insertion analyses.

The CDR3 sequence is 14 residues long. Trimming removed 8 bases at V and 2 bases at J, with 16 bases between. Germline CDR1 DFQATT, CDR2 SNEGSKA (reference sequence). TCRdb passed the 5' RACE reads through MiXCR, listing each CDR3 protein once. The data show 1,800,000 or so distinct CDR3 sequences, about 32% seen once. The receptor's source is a newborn girl in good health. The chain links TRBV20-1 to TRBJ1-5; the D gene is possibly TRBD1 (5 bases). The source material was cord blood. For the CDR3, the DNA is TGCAGTCAAAGGTCTGGCAGGGGCAATCAGCCCCAGCATTTT. Residues: CSQRSGRGNQPQHF.